Following are 32 T cell receptor beta chains from one sample sequenced in a study of Ad26.COV2.S vaccination and SARS-CoV-2 variants (dated by TCRdb to the early 2020s). Libraries were constructed by the immunoSEQ multiplex PCR assay. Drawn from immuneACCESS, this table holds only the in-frame rearrangements with V and J called that TCRdb kept. Clones are partly lost; checked studies trace under half to an unresolved V gene and leave the rest unexplained. In all, the sample holds tens of thousands of clones, and approximately 80% of those were seen once. Of the sample, over 40% falls within the top ten clones. The meaning of the sample's time point label: individuals recovered from natural SARS-CoV-2 infection. The sequencing used peripheral blood, collected after recovery from COVID-19. These receptors were obtained from a human donor who had recovered from COVID-19.

The genes are TRBV24-1 and TRBJ2-5, with 7 bases fitting TRBD1. CDR1 is KGHDR, CDR2 SFDVKD, per germline. The CDR3 contains 17 residues. V shed 5 bases, J shed 5 bases, and the junction held 16 bases outside the gene matches. Here the CDR3 reads CATSVPPGQTIGETQYF. CDR3 nucleotide sequence: TGTGCCACCAGTGTCCCTCCGGGACAGACGATTGGGGAGACCCAGTACTTC.

The chain has TRBV6-1 and TRBJ2-7, with D possibly being TRBD1 (5 bases). The V gene lost 3 bases and the J gene lost 3 bases, with 15 bases spanning the gap. The CDR3 consists of 15 residues. Germline lookup yields CDR1 MNHNS and CDR2 SASEGT. The CDR3 DNA reads TGTGCCAGCAGTGACCCCCCCAGGGTTTTCTACGAGCAGTACTTC. Encoded protein: CASSDPPRVFYEQYF.

The chain uses TRBV7-2 and TRBJ1-5, with D perhaps TRBD1 (6 bases). Germline CDR1 reads SGHTA; CDR2 reads FQGNSA. V lost 2 bases and J 0 bases, leaving 11 bases between the germline ends. The length of the CDR3 is 16 residues. CDR3 sequence reads: CASSLRSGASNQPQHF. CDR3 nucleotide sequence: TGTGCCAGCAGCTTACGGTCAGGGGCTAGCAATCAGCCCCAGCATTTT.

This chain connects TRBV11-2 to TRBJ1-1, with no clear D. The CDR3 has 15 residues. Germline CDR1 SGHAT, CDR2 FQNNGV. The V end lost 5 bases, the J end lost 0 bases, and 13 bases lay between the germline ends. The chain's CDR3 is CASSPLGDMNTEAFF. The CDR3 DNA follows: TGTGCCAGCAGCCCTCTCGGGGATATGAACACTGAAGCTTTCTTT.

The chain employs TRBV30 and TRBJ1-4; a weak D match, TRBD1 (5 bases). Trimming left V 1 base short and J 4 bases short, with 13 bases between. The CDR3 is made up of 15 amino acids. Germline V gene data show CDR1 as GTSNPN and CDR2 as SVGIG (reference sequence). The DNA for the CDR3 is TGTGCCTGGAGTGCCCCGGGACCCCGTAATGAAAAACTGTTTTTT. Protein: CAWSAPGPRNEKLFF.

The CDR3: CAISGGPQLGAFF. CDR3 nucleotide sequence: TGTGCCATCAGTGGCGGACCTCAACTAGGAGCTTTCTTT. The chain joins TRBV10-3 to TRBJ1-1; D gene ambiguous. V was trimmed by 4 bases and J by 10 bases, leaving 16 bases between them. The CDR3 has 13 amino acids. The germline V gene has CDR1 ENHRY and CDR2 SYGVKD.

This clone was seen just once. This chain connects TRBV5-1 to TRBJ1-2; the match to TRBD1 covers 8 bases. CDR1 SGHRS and CDR2 YFSETQ come from the germline V gene. The CDR3 totals 15 residues. J lost 4 bases, V lost 4 bases, and 9 bases had no gene match. In DNA, the CDR3 is TGCGCCAGCAGCCCCGGGACAGGTCCCTTCTATGGCTACACCTTC. Its translation: CASSPGTGPFYGYTF.

The chain has TRBV5-1 and TRBJ2-1, with 10 bases matching TRBD2. The ends lost 2 bases at V and 5 bases at J; junction bases unmatched: 4. This CDR3 has 15 amino acids. Per germline, CDR1 SGHRS and CDR2 YFSETQ. The CDR3 DNA follows: TGCGCCAGCAGCTTCACAGCGGGAGGGAACAATGAGCAGTTCTTC. Its translation is CASSFTAGGNNEQFF.

The V and J genes are TRBV30 and TRBJ1-1, with a possible D match to TRBD1 (6 bases). Trimming left V 4 bases short and J 4 bases short, with 13 bases between. This CDR3 has 13 amino acids. CDR1 is GTSNPN and CDR2 is SVGIG in the germline V gene (reference sequence). The CDR3 DNA is TGTGCCTGGACAAAAGGGGGGGTCACTGAAGCTTTCTTT. Encoded protein: CAWTKGGVTEAFF.

The gene calls are TRBV12-3 or TRBV12-4 and TRBJ1-2, with D possibly matching TRBD1 (5 bases). The CDR3 has 13 residues. V dropped 1 base and J dropped 4 bases, with 7 bases sitting between them. The CDR3 region is CASSLGTGYGYTF. CDR3 nucleotide sequence: TGTGCCAGCAGTTTAGGAACAGGCTATGGCTACACCTTC.

The V gene is TRBV5-1, the J gene TRBJ1-3; TRBD1 might be the D (6 bases). The V end was cut by 6 bases, the J end by 3 bases, with 10 bases between. Germline lookup yields CDR1 SGHRS and CDR2 YFSETQ. There are 13 residues in the CDR3. This chain's CDR3 is CASMEQGGNTIYF. CDR3 coding DNA: TGCGCCAGCATGGAACAGGGTGGAAACACCATATATTTT.

This clone was counted a few times. The chain links TRBV6-1 to TRBJ1-1; TRBD1 matches at 8 bases. CDR1 is MNHNS, CDR2 SASEGT, per germline. The J segment lost 5 bases and the V segment lost 2 bases, leaving 10 bases of the junction unmatched. There are 16 residues in the CDR3. The CDR3 DNA reads TGTGCCAGCAGTGAACGTGCCGGGAACAGGGGGACTGAAGCTTTCTTT. The encoded protein is CASSERAGNRGTEAFF.

The rearrangement uses TRBV7-2 and TRBJ2-7; tentatively, D is TRBD2 (5 bases). The germline V and J ends were trimmed by 0 bases and 4 bases, with 10 bases remaining between them. Germline CDR1 and CDR2: SGHTA and FQGNSA. The CDR3 length is 14 residues. The chain's CDR3 is CASSLAGVAYEQYV. The CDR3 DNA reads as TGTGCCAGCAGCTTAGCGGGTGTAGCGTACGAGCAGTACGTC.

This chain uses TRBV18 with TRBJ1-1, with TRBD1 as a possible D gene (5 bases). The CDR3 length is 16 residues. Trimming stripped 8 bases from V and 3 bases from J, with 22 bases between. Germline V CDR1 and CDR2: KGHSH, LQKENI. The CDR3 loop is CASSPLGPGTDTEAFF. The CDR3 nucleotides are TGTGCCAGCAGCCCCCTTGGGCCAGGGACGGACACTGAAGCTTTCTTT.

V gene TRBV10-3 combines with J gene TRBJ2-1, with D perhaps TRBD1 or TRBD2 (6 bases each). This CDR3 has 13 residues. CDR1 and CDR2 (germline): ENHRY, SYGVKD. The V end was cut by 6 bases, the J end by 4 bases, with 10 bases between. The CDR3 nucleotides read TGTGCCATCAGGGAGGGACATTACAATGAGCAGTTCTTC. It yields the protein CAIREGHYNEQFF.

The rearrangement uses TRBV10-3 and TRBJ2-3; 10 nucleotides line up with TRBD2. V dropped 8 bases and J dropped 2; count of bases not matched to a gene: 10. Germline V gene lookup returns CDR1 ENHRY and CDR2 SYGVKD. CDR3 length: 16 amino acids. DNA of the CDR3: TGTGCCATCGGGACAGCGACTAGCGGGCCCACAGATACGCAGTATTTT. As protein: CAIGTATSGPTDTQYF.

The chain recombines TRBV5-6 with TRBJ2-3; 7 positions match TRBD1. The CDR3 covers 16 residues. Germline CDR1 SGHDT, CDR2 YYEEEE. V lost 1 base and J lost 0; bases outside the gene matches: 5. The CDR3 region has the DNA TGTGCCAGCAGCTTGTCGGGACAGCTAAGCACAGATACGCAGTATTTT. This encodes CASSLSGQLSTDTQYF.

This clone showed up just once. The chain carries TRBV7-9 and TRBJ1-1, with 7 nucleotides matching TRBD1. CDR1 SEHNR and CDR2 FQNEAQ come from the germline V gene (reference sequence). CDR3 length equals 13 residues. V lost 5 bases to trimming and J lost 3 bases; unmatched junction nucleotides: 3. In DNA, the CDR3 is TGTGCCAGCAGCCCCAGGGGGGACACTGAAGCTTTCTTT. It encodes CASSPRGDTEAFF.

This clone was recorded only once. The gene calls are TRBV6-1 and TRBJ1-6, with D tentatively TRBD1 (5 bases). The ends were cut back, 2 bases at V and 14 bases at J, with 16 bases in the middle. CDR1 is MNHNS, CDR2 SASEGT, per germline. The CDR3 contains 14 residues. CDR3 sequence reads: CASSERSGAVTLHF. The CDR3, as DNA: TGTGCCAGCAGTGAAAGGTCCGGGGCGGTGACCCTCCACTTT.

The rearrangement links TRBV27 to TRBJ2-7; D tentatively reads TRBD1 or TRBD2 (5 bases each). Germline V gene lookup returns CDR1 MNHEY and CDR2 SMNVEV (reference sequence). V lost 9 bases, J lost 2 bases, and 17 bases lay in between. The CDR3 loop spans 14 amino acids. CDR3 in DNA: TGTGCCAGTCTATCTTTCGGGGCTCCCTACGAGCAGTACTTC. The encoded protein is CASLSFGAPYEQYF.

The V and J genes are TRBV6-1 and TRBJ1-1; TRBD1 agrees at 7 bases. The germline V gene has CDR1 MNHNS and CDR2 SASEGT. The CDR3 is 17 residues long. Trimming removed 4 bases from V and 0 bases from J; junction bases left unmatched: 11. CDR3 loop: CASSVDPGGGMNTEAFF. In nucleotides, the CDR3 is TGTGCCAGCAGTGTAGACCCAGGGGGAGGAATGAACACTGAAGCTTTCTTT.

V is TRBV24-1 and J is TRBJ1-3; TRBD1 matches at 9 bases. This CDR3 comprises 15 residues. The V gene's germline CDR1 is KGHDR and CDR2 SFDVKD. J gave up 7 bases and V 2 bases, and 5 bases lay outside the gene matches. The CDR3 here is CATSDSGTGFNTIYF. DNA for the CDR3: TGTGCCACCAGTGATTCCGGGACAGGGTTCAACACCATATATTTT.

CDR3 in amino acids: CASSPRGGTQYF. The CDR3 DNA reads TGTGCCAGCAGCCCCCGGGGGGGGACCCAGTACTTC. This sequence joins TRBV3-1 (or the pseudogene TRBV3-2) and TRBJ2-5, with TRBD2 matching 8 bases. Germline V CDR1 and CDR2: LGHDT, YNNKEL (reference sequence). The CDR3 length is 12 residues. J was trimmed by 7 bases and V by 4 bases; bases with no gene match: 2.

The chain combines TRBV25-1 with TRBJ1-3; D unresolved. The CDR3 consists of 13 residues. CDR1 and CDR2 (germline): MGHDK, SYGVNS. V shed 5 bases and J shed 4 bases, with 9 bases lying between them. For the CDR3, the DNA is TGTGCCAGCAGTAGGCAGGCGGGAAACACCATATATTTT. It codes for CASSRQAGNTIYF.

This clone was seen only once. This chain joins TRBV19 and TRBJ2-6; TRBD2 matches at 7 bases. Germline CDR1 and CDR2: LNHDA and SQIVND (reference sequence). The CDR3 runs 21 residues. The ends lost 2 bases at V and 0 bases at J; junction bases unmatched: 16. CDR3 loop: CASSIPADSSGFVSGANVLTF. CDR3 nucleotides: TGTGCCAGTAGTATACCGGCCGACTCTAGCGGTTTCGTCTCTGGGGCCAACGTCCTGACTTTC.

The gene calls are TRBV24-1 and TRBJ1-2, with D unresolved. Germline assignment: CDR1 KGHDR and CDR2 SFDVKD. V was pared by 3 bases and J by 9 bases, with 13 bases between. This CDR3 contains 13 residues. The CDR3 region has the DNA TGTGCCACCAGTGATCGCGCCCTCCGTAGCTACACCTTC. Translation gives CATSDRALRSYTF.

The chain combines TRBV12-3 or TRBV12-4 with TRBJ1-3; no firm D call. The V end lost 3 bases, the J end lost 1 base, and 1 base lay between the germline ends. The CDR3 covers 12 residues. The DNA for the CDR3 is TGTGCCAGCAGTTTGTCTGGAAACACCATATATTTT. Translation: CASSLSGNTIYF.

The chain recombines TRBV14 with TRBJ2-1; D perhaps matches TRBD2 (5 bases). The CDR3 has 15 residues. CDR1 SGHDN and CDR2 FVKESK come from the germline V gene. Trimming took 4 bases from V and 10 from J, leaving 20 bases between them. The DNA of the CDR3 is TGTGCCAGCAGCCCAGCATTAGGGAGCGGTACGGAGCAGTTCTTC. It specifies CASSPALGSGTEQFF.

This clone occurred a few times. This chain connects TRBV2 to TRBJ1-1; TRBD1 is a possible D gene (6 bases). Between the trimmed V and J ends, which lost 6 bases and 4 bases, there was a span of 9 bases. From germline, CDR1 is SNHLY and CDR2 FYNNEI. The CDR3 length is 12 residues. CDR3 in amino acids: CASSTQGTEAFF. CDR3 DNA sequence: TGTGCCAGCAGCACACAGGGCACTGAAGCTTTCTTT. Together with reference TRBV2 and TRBJ1-1, the CDR3 gives the full variable domain: EPEVTQTPSHQVTQMGQEVILRCVPISNHLYFYWYRQILGQKVEFLVSFYNNEISEKSEIFDDQFSVERPDGSNFTLKIRSTKLEDSAMYFCASSTQGTEAFFGQGTRLTVV.

The chain has TRBV5-5 and TRBJ2-2; D gene ambiguous. The germline V and J ends were trimmed by 1 base and 0 bases, with 7 bases remaining between them. Germline CDR1 is SGHKS and CDR2 is YYEKEE (reference sequence). The CDR3 spans 15 residues. The CDR3 region is CASSLNPTNTGELFF. The CDR3 DNA follows: TGTGCCAGCAGCTTGAATCCGACGAACACCGGGGAGCTGTTTTTT.

The V gene is TRBV12-3 or TRBV12-4, the J gene TRBJ2-7; perhaps TRBD2 as D (6 bases). CDR3 length: 11 amino acids. V was cut by 5 bases and J by 7 bases, with 9 bases left in between. CDR3 nucleotide sequence: TGTGCCAGCAGTCGGGGGTTAGAGCAGTACGTC. Translated: CASSRGLEQYV.

The V gene is TRBV28, the J gene TRBJ1-2, with 10 bases that match TRBD1. This CDR3 has 15 amino acids. V dropped 2 bases and J dropped 7; count of bases not matched to a gene: 7. The germline V gene encodes CDR1 MDHEN and CDR2 SYDVKM. CDR3 DNA: TGTGCCAGCAGTTTACCGACAGGGGGCATAGTTGGCTACACCTTC. Protein: CASSLPTGGIVGYTF.